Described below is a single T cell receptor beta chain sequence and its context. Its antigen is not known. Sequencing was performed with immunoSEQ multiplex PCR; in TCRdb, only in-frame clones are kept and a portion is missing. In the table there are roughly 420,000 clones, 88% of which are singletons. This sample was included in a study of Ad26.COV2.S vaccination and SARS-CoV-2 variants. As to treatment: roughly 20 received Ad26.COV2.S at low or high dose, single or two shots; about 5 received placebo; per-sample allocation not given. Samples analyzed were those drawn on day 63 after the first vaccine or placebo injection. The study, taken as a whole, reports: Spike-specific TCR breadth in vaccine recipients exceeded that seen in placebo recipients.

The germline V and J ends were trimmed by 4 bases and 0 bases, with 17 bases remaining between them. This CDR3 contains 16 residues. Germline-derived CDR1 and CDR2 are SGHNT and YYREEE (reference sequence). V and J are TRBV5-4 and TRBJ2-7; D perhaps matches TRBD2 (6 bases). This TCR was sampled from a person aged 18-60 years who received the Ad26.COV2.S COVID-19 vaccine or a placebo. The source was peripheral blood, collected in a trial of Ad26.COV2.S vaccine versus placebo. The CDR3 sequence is CASSPPPGGNSYEQYF. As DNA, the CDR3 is TGTGCCAGCAGCCCCCCCCCAGGAGGGAACTCCTACGAGCAGTACTTC.